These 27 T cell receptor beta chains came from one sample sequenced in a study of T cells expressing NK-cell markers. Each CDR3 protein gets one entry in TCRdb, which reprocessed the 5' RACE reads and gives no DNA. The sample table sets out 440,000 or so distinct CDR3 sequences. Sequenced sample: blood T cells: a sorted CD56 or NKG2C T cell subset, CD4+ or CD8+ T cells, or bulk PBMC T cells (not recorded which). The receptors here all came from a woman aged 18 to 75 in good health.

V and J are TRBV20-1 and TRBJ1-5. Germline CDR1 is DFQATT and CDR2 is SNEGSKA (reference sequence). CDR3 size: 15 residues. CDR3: CSAAELDGLNQPQHF.

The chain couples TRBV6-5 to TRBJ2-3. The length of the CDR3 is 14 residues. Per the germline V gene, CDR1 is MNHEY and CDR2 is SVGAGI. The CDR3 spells CASSYSIIADTQYF.

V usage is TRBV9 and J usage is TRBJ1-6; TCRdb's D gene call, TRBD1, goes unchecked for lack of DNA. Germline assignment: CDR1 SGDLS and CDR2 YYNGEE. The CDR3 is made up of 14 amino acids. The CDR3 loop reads CASSPTLSNSPLHF.

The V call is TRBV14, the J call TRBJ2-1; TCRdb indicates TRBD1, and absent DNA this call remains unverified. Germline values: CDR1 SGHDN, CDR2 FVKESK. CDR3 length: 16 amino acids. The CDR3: CASSQAPGHHYNEQFF.

The CDR3 is CASSQDMVVGNTEAFF. The chain employs TRBV4-3 and TRBJ1-1. This CDR3 is 16 amino acids long. Germline V gene sequence: CDR1 LGHNA, CDR2 YSLEER.

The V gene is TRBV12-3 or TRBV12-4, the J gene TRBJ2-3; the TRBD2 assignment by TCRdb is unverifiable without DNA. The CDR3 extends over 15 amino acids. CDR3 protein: CASSPPLPPIDTQYF.

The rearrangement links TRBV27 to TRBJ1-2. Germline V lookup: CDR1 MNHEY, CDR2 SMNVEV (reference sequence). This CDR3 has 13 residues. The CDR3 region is CASSISGISGYTF.

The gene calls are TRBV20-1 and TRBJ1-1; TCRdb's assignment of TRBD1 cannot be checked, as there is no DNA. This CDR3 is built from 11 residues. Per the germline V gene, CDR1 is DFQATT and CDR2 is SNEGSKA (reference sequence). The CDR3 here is CSARGAPRAFF.

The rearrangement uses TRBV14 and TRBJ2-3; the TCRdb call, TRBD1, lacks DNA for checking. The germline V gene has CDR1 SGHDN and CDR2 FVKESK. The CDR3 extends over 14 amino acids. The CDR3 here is CASSPYGGEDTQYF. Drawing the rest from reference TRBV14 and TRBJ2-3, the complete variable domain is EAGVTQFPSHSVIEKGQTVTLRCDPISGHDNLYWYRRVMGKEIKFLLHFVKESKQDESGMPNNRFLAERTGGTYSTLKVQPAELEDSGVYFCASSPYGGEDTQYFGPGTRLTVL.

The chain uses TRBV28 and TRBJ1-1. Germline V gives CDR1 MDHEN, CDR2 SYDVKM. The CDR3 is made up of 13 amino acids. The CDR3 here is CASRNQLNTEAFF. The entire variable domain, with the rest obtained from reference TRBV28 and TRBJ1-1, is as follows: DVKVTQSSRYLVKRTGEKVFLECVQDMDHENMFWYRQDPGLGLRLIYFSYDVKMKEKGDIPEGYSVSREKKERFSLILESASTNQTSMYLCASRNQLNTEAFFGQGTRLTVV.

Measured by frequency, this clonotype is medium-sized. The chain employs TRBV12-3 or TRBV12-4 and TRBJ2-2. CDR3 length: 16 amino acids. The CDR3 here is CASSYPGGGNTGELFF.

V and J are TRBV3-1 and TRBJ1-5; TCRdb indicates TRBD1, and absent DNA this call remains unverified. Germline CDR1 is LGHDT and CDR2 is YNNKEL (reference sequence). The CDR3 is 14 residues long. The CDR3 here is CASSHGQGVQPQHF.

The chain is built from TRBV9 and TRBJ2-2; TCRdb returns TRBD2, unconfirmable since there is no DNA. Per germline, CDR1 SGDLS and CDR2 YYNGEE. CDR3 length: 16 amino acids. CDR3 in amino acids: CASSAPLAQNTGELFF.

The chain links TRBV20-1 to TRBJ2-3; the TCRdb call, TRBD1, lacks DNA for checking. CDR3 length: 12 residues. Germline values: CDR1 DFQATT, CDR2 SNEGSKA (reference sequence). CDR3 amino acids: CSLQGLTDTQYF.

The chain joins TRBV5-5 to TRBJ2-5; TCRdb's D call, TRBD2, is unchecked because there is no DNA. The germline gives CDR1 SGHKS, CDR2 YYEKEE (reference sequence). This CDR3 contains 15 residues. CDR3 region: CASSCSAAQGETQYF. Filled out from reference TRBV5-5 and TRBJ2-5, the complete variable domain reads DAGVTQSPTHLIKTRGQQVTLRCSPISGHKSVSWYQQVLGQGPQFIFQYYEKEERGRGNFPDRFSARQFPNYSSELNVNALLLGDSALYLCASSCSAAQGETQYFGPGTRLLVL.

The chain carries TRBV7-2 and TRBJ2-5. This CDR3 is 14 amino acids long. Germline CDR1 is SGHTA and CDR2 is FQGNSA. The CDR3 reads CASSLVYIQETQYF.

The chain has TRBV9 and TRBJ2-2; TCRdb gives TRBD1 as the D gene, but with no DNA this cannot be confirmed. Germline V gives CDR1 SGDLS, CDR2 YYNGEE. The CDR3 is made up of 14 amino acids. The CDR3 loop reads CASTRGSPTGELFF. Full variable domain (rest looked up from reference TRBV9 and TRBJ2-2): DSGVTQTPKHLITATGQRVTLRCSPRSGDLSVYWYQQSLDQGLQFLIQYYNGEERAKGNILERFSAQQFPDLHSELNLSSLELGDSALYFCASTRGSPTGELFFGEGSRLTVL.

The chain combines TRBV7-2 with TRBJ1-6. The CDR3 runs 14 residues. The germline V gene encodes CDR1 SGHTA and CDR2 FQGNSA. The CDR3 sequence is CASSRIEYNSPLHF.

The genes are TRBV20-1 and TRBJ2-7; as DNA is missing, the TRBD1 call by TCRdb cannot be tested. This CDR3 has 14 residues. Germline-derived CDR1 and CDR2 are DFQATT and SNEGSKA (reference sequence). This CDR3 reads CSARLPVDSYEQYF.

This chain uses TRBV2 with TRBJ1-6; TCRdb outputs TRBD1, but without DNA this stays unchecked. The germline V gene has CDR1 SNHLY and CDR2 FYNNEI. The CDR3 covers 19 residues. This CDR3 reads CASSDLRTGSFSYNSPLHF. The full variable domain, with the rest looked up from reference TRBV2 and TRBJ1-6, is EPEVTQTPSHQVTQMGQEVILRCVPISNHLYFYWYRQILGQKVEFLVSFYNNEISEKSEIFDDQFSVERPDGSNFTLKIRSTKLEDSAMYFCASSDLRTGSFSYNSPLHFGNGTRLTVT.

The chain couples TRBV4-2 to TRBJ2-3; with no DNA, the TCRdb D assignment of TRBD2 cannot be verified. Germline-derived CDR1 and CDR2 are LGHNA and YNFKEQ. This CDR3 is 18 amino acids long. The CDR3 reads CASSQGKLAGGIADTQYF.

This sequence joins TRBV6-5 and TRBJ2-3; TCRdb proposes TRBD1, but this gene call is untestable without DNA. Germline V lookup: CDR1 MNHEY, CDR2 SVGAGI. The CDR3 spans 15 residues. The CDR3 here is CASSYPPESTDTQYF.

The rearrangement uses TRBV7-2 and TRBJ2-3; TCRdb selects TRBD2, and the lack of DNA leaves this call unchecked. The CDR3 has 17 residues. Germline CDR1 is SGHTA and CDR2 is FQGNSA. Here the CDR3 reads CASSLGEGGGHFDTQYF.

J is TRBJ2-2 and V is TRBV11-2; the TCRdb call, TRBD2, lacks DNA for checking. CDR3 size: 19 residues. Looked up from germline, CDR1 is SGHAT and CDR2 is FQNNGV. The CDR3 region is CASSLVPRGWRAGSGELFF.

The CDR3 loop is CASSLLGGSSYEQYF. The chain combines TRBV5-1 with TRBJ2-7. Germline lookup yields CDR1 SGHRS and CDR2 YFSETQ. CDR3 size: 15 residues.

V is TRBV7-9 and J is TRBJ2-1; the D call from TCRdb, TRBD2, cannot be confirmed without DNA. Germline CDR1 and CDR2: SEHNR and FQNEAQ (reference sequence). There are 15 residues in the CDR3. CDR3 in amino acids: CASSPSGRAVDEQFF.

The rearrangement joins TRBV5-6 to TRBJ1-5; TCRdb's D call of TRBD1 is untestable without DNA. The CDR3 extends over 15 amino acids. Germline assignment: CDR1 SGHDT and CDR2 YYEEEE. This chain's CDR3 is CASSLGTLSHQPQHF.